The present T cell receptor (beta chain) was sequenced within a study of shared clonotypes between healthy human individuals. Study conclusions and caveats: Specimens sampled were limited to blood, with tissue repertoires likely differing. What rarefaction showed was incomplete sorted-subset sequencing despite large depth.

Data came from immunoSEQ multiplex PCR; TCRdb stores just in-frame clones and leaves some out. Of about 2.1 million clones in the sample, 90% to 95% were seen once. CDR1 and CDR2 (germline): SQVTM, ANQGSEA. The V end was cut by 7 bases, the J end by 3 bases, with 13 bases between. The CDR3 sequence is 13 residues long. The sample holds one count of this clone. Its target is unknown. CD45RO-negative cells were positively selected for CCR7, leaving out terminally differentiated effector memory CD45RA+ cells. The V and J genes are TRBV29-1 and TRBJ2-1, with D possibly matching TRBD2 (6 bases). The source material was naive CD8+ T cells from PBMCs. The clonotype originates from a man in his late teens or twenties in good health. Some clones in this sample may be carry-over from other donors' samples. CDR3 coding DNA: TGCAGCGCCTCCCCGGGAGTCTACAATGAGCAGTTCTTC. It encodes CSASPGVYNEQFF.